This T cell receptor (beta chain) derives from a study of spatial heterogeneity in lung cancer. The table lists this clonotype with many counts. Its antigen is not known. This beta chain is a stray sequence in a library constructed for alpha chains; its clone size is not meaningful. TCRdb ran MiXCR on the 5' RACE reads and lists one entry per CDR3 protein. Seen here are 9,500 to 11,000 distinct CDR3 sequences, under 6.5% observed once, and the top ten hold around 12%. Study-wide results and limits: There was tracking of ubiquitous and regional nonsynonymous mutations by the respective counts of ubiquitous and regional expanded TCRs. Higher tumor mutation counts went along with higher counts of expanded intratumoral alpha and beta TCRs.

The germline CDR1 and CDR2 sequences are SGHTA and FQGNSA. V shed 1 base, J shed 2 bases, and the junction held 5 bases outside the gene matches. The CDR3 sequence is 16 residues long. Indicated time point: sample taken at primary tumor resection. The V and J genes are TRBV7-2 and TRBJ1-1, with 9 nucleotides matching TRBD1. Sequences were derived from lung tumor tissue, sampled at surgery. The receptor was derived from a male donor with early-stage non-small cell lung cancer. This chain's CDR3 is CASSLVTGGINTEAFF. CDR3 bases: TGTGCCAGCAGCTTAGTTACAGGGGGCATCAACACTGAAGCTTTCTTT.